These T cell receptor beta chains were read from a single sample in a study of OX40 agonist ivuxolimab in advanced cancers. Produced via immunoSEQ multiplex PCR; TCRdb's table is partial and in-frame only. In the table there are under 20,000 clones, approximately 77% of which are singletons. The sequences come from CD4+ or CD8+ T cells sorted from blood, collected in a trial of the OX40 agonist ivuxolimab. The receptors were sampled from an adult with an advanced solid tumor such as melanoma, head and neck, liver or kidney cancer. CDR3s include the opening cysteine and the closing phenylalanine or tryptophan. Each record gives: D gene, J gene, clone size, V gene, CDR3 protein, CDR3 DNA. A D gene is named only where the DNA matches it firmly. Clone size appears in some rows only: once, few, many, or a class for an expanded clone.

d_gene: -
j_gene: TRBJ2-7
abundance: -
v_gene: TRBV4-1
CDR3aa: CASSQGSAGETYEQYF
CDR3nt: TGCGCCAGCAGCCAGGGGAGCGCTGGAGAAACCTACGAGCAGTACTTC

d_gene: -
j_gene: TRBJ2-5
abundance: -
v_gene: TRBV29-1
CDR3aa: CSVEWPIHRRLGTQYF
CDR3nt: TGCAGCGTTGAATGGCCGATCCACCGGAGGTTAGGGACCCAGTACTTC

d_gene: TRBD2
j_gene: TRBJ2-4
abundance: -
v_gene: TRBV7-9
CDR3aa: CASSLAGGREGNIQYF
CDR3nt: TGTGCCAGCAGCTTAGCTGGCGGGAGAGAGGGAAACATTCAGTACTTC

d_gene: -
j_gene: TRBJ2-6
abundance: -
v_gene: TRBV27
CDR3aa: CASSLSGAGANVLTF
CDR3nt: TGTGCCAGCAGTTTATCGGGTGCCGGGGCCAACGTCCTGACTTTC

d_gene: TRBD2
j_gene: TRBJ2-5
abundance: -
v_gene: TRBV11-2
CDR3aa: CASSLVAGLAGETQYF
CDR3nt: TGTGCCAGCAGCTTAGTCGCGGGACTAGCTGGCGAAACCCAGTACTTC

d_gene: -
j_gene: TRBJ2-6
abundance: -
v_gene: TRBV28
CDR3aa: CASSPSDSSGANVLTF
CDR3nt: TGTGCCAGCAGCCCATCTGATAGTTCTGGGGCCAACGTCCTGACTTTC

d_gene: TRBD2
j_gene: TRBJ2-7
abundance: -
v_gene: TRBV9
CDR3aa: CASSTSGLLDEQYF
CDR3nt: TGTGCCAGCAGCACGTCGGGACTACTCGACGAGCAGTACTTC

d_gene: -
j_gene: TRBJ2-1
abundance: -
v_gene: TRBV9
CDR3aa: CASSARGRPPYNEQFF
CDR3nt: TGTGCCAGCAGCGCCCGCGGGCGTCCCCCCTACAATGAGCAGTTCTTC

d_gene: -
j_gene: TRBJ1-2
abundance: few
v_gene: TRBV4-2
CDR3aa: CASGGWGTDYGYTF
CDR3nt: TGTGCCAGCGGGGGGTGGGGGACGGACTATGGCTACACCTTC

d_gene: -
j_gene: TRBJ2-3
abundance: -
v_gene: TRBV4-3
CDR3aa: CASSSRSGGTDTQYF
CDR3nt: TGCGCCAGCAGCTCAAGATCGGGTGGCACAGATACGCAGTATTTT

d_gene: TRBD2
j_gene: TRBJ2-1
abundance: -
v_gene: TRBV19
CDR3aa: CASSIASGGYYNEQFF
CDR3nt: TGTGCCAGTAGTATTGCTAGCGGGGGTTACTACAATGAGCAGTTCTTC

d_gene: -
j_gene: TRBJ1-1
abundance: -
v_gene: TRBV9
CDR3aa: CASSVGYGTEAFF
CDR3nt: TGTGCCAGCAGCGTAGGATACGGCACTGAAGCTTTCTTT

d_gene: TRBD1
j_gene: TRBJ2-3
abundance: few
v_gene: TRBV2
CDR3aa: CASSVDRGRGDTQYF
CDR3nt: TGTGCCAGCAGTGTTGACAGGGGGCGGGGAGATACGCAGTATTTT

d_gene: -
j_gene: TRBJ2-7
abundance: few
v_gene: TRBV11-3
CDR3aa: CASSLSVGEQYF
CDR3nt: TGTGCCAGCAGCTTGTCGGTAGGAGAGCAGTACTTC

d_gene: -
j_gene: TRBJ2-1
abundance: medium-sized
v_gene: TRBV7-7
CDR3aa: CASSPGGGYNEQFF
CDR3nt: TGTGCCAGCAGCCCAGGTGGGGGGTACAATGAGCAGTTCTTC

d_gene: TRBD2
j_gene: TRBJ2-1
abundance: -
v_gene: TRBV9
CDR3aa: CASSVGTSGVSYNEQFF
CDR3nt: TGTGCCAGCAGCGTAGGGACTAGCGGGGTCTCCTACAATGAGCAGTTCTTC

d_gene: TRBD1
j_gene: TRBJ2-7
abundance: few
v_gene: TRBV28
CDR3aa: CASSPRTGGYEQYF
CDR3nt: TGTGCCAGCAGTCCACGGACAGGGGGCTACGAGCAGTACTTC

d_gene: -
j_gene: TRBJ2-5
abundance: -
v_gene: TRBV30
CDR3aa: CAWSQGLETQYF
CDR3nt: TGTGCCTGGAGTCAGGGGCTGGAGACCCAGTACTTC

d_gene: -
j_gene: TRBJ2-2
abundance: -
v_gene: TRBV5-1
CDR3aa: CASSLGQHTGELFF
CDR3nt: TGCGCCAGCAGCTTGGGGCAGCACACCGGGGAGCTGTTTTTT

d_gene: -
j_gene: TRBJ2-2
abundance: -
v_gene: TRBV7-2
CDR3aa: CASSLEGMGTGELFF
CDR3nt: TGTGCCAGCAGCTTAGAGGGCATGGGGACCGGGGAGCTGTTTTTT